These T cell receptor beta chains were read from a single sample in a study of blood T cell repertoires in COVID-19. TCRdb's table, derived via immunoSEQ multiplex PCR, lists solely in-frame clones and lacks some. The sample consists of over 200,000 clones, 70% to 90% of them appearing once. The sequenced material came from PBMCs or T cells enriched from blood (not recorded which). The source of these receptors is a man between 18 and 29 years old who had recovered from COVID-19. CDR3s include the opening cysteine and the closing phenylalanine or tryptophan. Each record gives: D gene, clone size, J gene, V gene, CDR3 DNA, CDR3 protein. D genes are given only for firm matches. Some rows mark clone size as missing; the rest say once, few, many or name a class of expanded clone.

D gene: TRBD2; clone size: NA; J gene: TRBJ2-3; V gene: TRBV11-3; CDR3 DNA: TGTGCCAGCAGCTTAGGAGATAGCGGGGTCACAGATACGCAGTATTTT; CDR3 protein: CASSLGDSGVTDTQYF
D gene: NA; clone size: NA; J gene: TRBJ2-1; V gene: TRBV7-9; CDR3 DNA: TGTGCCAGCAGCTTAGGGGGCTGGGCGGCCTCCTACAATGAGCAGTTCTTC; CDR3 protein: CASSLGGWAASYNEQFF
D gene: TRBD2; clone size: NA; J gene: TRBJ2-7; V gene: TRBV4-2; CDR3 DNA: TGTGCCAGCAGCCAAGATCGGACTAGCGGGAGGAATGCCTACGAGCAGTACTTC; CDR3 protein: CASSQDRTSGRNAYEQYF
D gene: TRBD1; clone size: once; J gene: TRBJ2-6; V gene: TRBV27; CDR3 DNA: TGTGCCAGCAGTTTGGGGACAGGGGAATCTGGGGCCAACGTCCTGACTTTC; CDR3 protein: CASSLGTGESGANVLTF
D gene: NA; clone size: NA; J gene: TRBJ2-7; V gene: TRBV30; CDR3 DNA: TGTGCCTGGATTGCTAGCTCCTACGAGCAGTACTTC; CDR3 protein: CAWIASSYEQYF
D gene: TRBD1; clone size: NA; J gene: TRBJ2-2; V gene: TRBV5-4; CDR3 DNA: TGTGCCAGCAGCCGGGACAGAAGTAACACCGGGGAGCTGTTTTTT; CDR3 protein: CASSRDRSNTGELFF
D gene: NA; clone size: few; J gene: TRBJ1-4; V gene: TRBV5-1; CDR3 DNA: TGCGCCAGCAGCTTGGGCGGGGACGAAAAACTGTTTTTT; CDR3 protein: CASSLGGDEKLFF
D gene: TRBD2; clone size: once; J gene: TRBJ2-1; V gene: TRBV19; CDR3 DNA: TGTGCCAGTAGTATAGGGAGCGGGGCTTACAATGAGCAGTTCTTC; CDR3 protein: CASSIGSGAYNEQFF
D gene: TRBD1; clone size: NA; J gene: TRBJ1-2; V gene: TRBV3-1/TRBV3-2; CDR3 DNA: TGTGCCAGCAGCCAAGGACAGGGCTTCTATGGCTACACCTTC; CDR3 protein: CASSQGQGFYGYTF
D gene: NA; clone size: NA; J gene: TRBJ2-3; V gene: TRBV19; CDR3 DNA: TGTGCCAGTAGTGGTCTCGGGAGAGAGGCAGATACGCAGTATTTT; CDR3 protein: CASSGLGREADTQYF
D gene: TRBD2; clone size: NA; J gene: TRBJ2-1; V gene: TRBV10-2; CDR3 DNA: TGCGCCAGCAATAACGGCGGGAGTTGGGTGCAGTTCTTC; CDR3 protein: CASNNGGSWVQFF
D gene: TRBD1; clone size: NA; J gene: TRBJ2-7; V gene: TRBV28; CDR3 DNA: TGTGCCAGCAGTTTACAGGGGGCGGTGGACGAGCAGTACTTC; CDR3 protein: CASSLQGAVDEQYF
D gene: NA; clone size: NA; J gene: TRBJ1-6; V gene: TRBV2; CDR3 DNA: TGTGCCAGCAGTGAAATTCGGAATTCACCCCTCCACTTT; CDR3 protein: CASSEIRNSPLHF
D gene: NA; clone size: NA; J gene: TRBJ2-5; V gene: TRBV5-1; CDR3 DNA: TGCGCCAGCAGTTTCAGAAAGGGCAGGGCCGAAGAGACCCAGTACTTC; CDR3 protein: CASSFRKGRAEETQYF
D gene: NA; clone size: NA; J gene: TRBJ1-3; V gene: TRBV7-2; CDR3 DNA: TGTGCCAGCAGCCCGTGGGACTCTGGCTCTGGAAACACCATATATTTT; CDR3 protein: CASSPWDSGSGNTIYF
D gene: NA; clone size: NA; J gene: TRBJ1-2; V gene: TRBV24-1; CDR3 DNA: TGTGCCACCAGTGATTTGCCAGGGGACTATGGCTACACCTTC; CDR3 protein: CATSDLPGDYGYTF
D gene: NA; clone size: NA; J gene: TRBJ1-1; V gene: TRBV6-5; CDR3 DNA: TGTGCCACCCGGTGGAGTGGGAACACTGAAGCTTTCTTT; CDR3 protein: CATRWSGNTEAFF
D gene: TRBD1; clone size: once; J gene: TRBJ1-3; V gene: TRBV10-3; CDR3 DNA: TGTGCCATCAGTGCGGACAGGGGGTATGGAAACACCATATATTTT; CDR3 protein: CAISADRGYGNTIYF
D gene: NA; clone size: NA; J gene: TRBJ1-5; V gene: TRBV19; CDR3 DNA: TGTGCCAGTAGTATAGGCACAGATAGCAATCAGCCCCAGCATTTT; CDR3 protein: CASSIGTDSNQPQHF
D gene: TRBD2; clone size: NA; J gene: TRBJ2-2; V gene: TRBV11-3; CDR3 DNA: TGTGCCAGCAGCTTAGATTACGGTAGCGGGAACGCCGGGGAGCTGTTTTTT; CDR3 protein: CASSLDYGSGNAGELFF
D gene: NA; clone size: NA; J gene: TRBJ1-1; V gene: TRBV29-1; CDR3 DNA: TGCAGCGTTTCTAGGTTCGGGAACACTGAAGCTTTCTTT; CDR3 protein: CSVSRFGNTEAFF
D gene: NA; clone size: NA; J gene: TRBJ1-5; V gene: TRBV2; CDR3 DNA: TGTGCCAGCAGTGGAAACACGAATCAGCCCCAGCATTTT; CDR3 protein: CASSGNTNQPQHF
D gene: TRBD1; clone size: NA; J gene: TRBJ1-6; V gene: TRBV27; CDR3 DNA: TGTGCCAGCAGTTGGGACAGGGAGTCACCCCTCCACTTT; CDR3 protein: CASSWDRESPLHF
D gene: TRBD1; clone size: NA; J gene: TRBJ1-1; V gene: TRBV10-3; CDR3 DNA: TGTGCCATTTCGTCAGGGGGGTACACTGAAGCTTTCTTT; CDR3 protein: CAISSGGYTEAFF
D gene: NA; clone size: NA; J gene: TRBJ2-1; V gene: TRBV5-6; CDR3 DNA: TGTGCCAGCATCGACACTAACGAAGGGGGTGCGCTGTTCTTC; CDR3 protein: CASIDTNEGGALFF
D gene: TRBD2; clone size: few; J gene: TRBJ2-4; V gene: TRBV13; CDR3 DNA: TGTGCCAGCAGCCCTACCCGAGCGGGAGTCGCCAAAAACATTCAGTACTTC; CDR3 protein: CASSPTRAGVAKNIQYF
D gene: NA; clone size: NA; J gene: TRBJ2-7; V gene: TRBV21-1; CDR3 DNA: TGTGCCAGCAGCAAAGCTGGTAGCAGAACCTACGAGCAGTACTTC; CDR3 protein: CASSKAGSRTYEQYF
D gene: TRBD1; clone size: NA; J gene: TRBJ2-7; V gene: TRBV19; CDR3 DNA: TGTGCCAGCGGACAGGGTTTTGAGCAGTACTTC; CDR3 protein: CASGQGFEQYF
D gene: TRBD2; clone size: NA; J gene: TRBJ2-1; V gene: TRBV7-6; CDR3 DNA: TGTGCCAGCAGCTTACAACCGGGACTAGCGGATGAGCAGTTCTTC; CDR3 protein: CASSLQPGLADEQFF
D gene: NA; clone size: NA; J gene: TRBJ1-3; V gene: TRBV27; CDR3 DNA: TGTGCCAGCAGTTTATTTCCAGACTCTGGAAACACCATATATTTT; CDR3 protein: CASSLFPDSGNTIYF
D gene: NA; clone size: NA; J gene: TRBJ1-5; V gene: TRBV7-9; CDR3 DNA: TGTGCCAGCAGCTTAGCGGCAGGGGAAGGGCAGCCCCAGCATTTT; CDR3 protein: CASSLAAGEGQPQHF
D gene: TRBD2; clone size: NA; J gene: TRBJ2-1; V gene: TRBV3-1/TRBV3-2; CDR3 DNA: TGTGCCAGCAGCCTCTCACTAGCGGGAGGGAATGAGCAGTTCTTC; CDR3 protein: CASSLSLAGGNEQFF
D gene: TRBD2; clone size: NA; J gene: TRBJ2-7; V gene: TRBV10-3; CDR3 DNA: TGTGCCACTCGAGGGACTAGCGGGACCTACGAGCAGTACTTC; CDR3 protein: CATRGTSGTYEQYF
D gene: TRBD2; clone size: NA; J gene: TRBJ2-5; V gene: TRBV10-2; CDR3 DNA: TGCGCCAGCAGTGCAGCGGGAGTGGGGGAGACCCAGTACTTC; CDR3 protein: CASSAAGVGETQYF
D gene: TRBD2; clone size: NA; J gene: TRBJ2-7; V gene: TRBV3-1/TRBV3-2; CDR3 DNA: TGTGCCAGCAGCCATCCGACGGCCGGGAGGTACGAGCAGTACTTC; CDR3 protein: CASSHPTAGRYEQYF
D gene: NA; clone size: once; J gene: TRBJ2-1; V gene: TRBV5-8; CDR3 DNA: TGTGCCAGTCCTAACCCCCTACAGGGCCGACGGGTGGAGTTCTTC; CDR3 protein: CASPNPLQGRRVEFF
D gene: TRBD2; clone size: NA; J gene: TRBJ2-2; V gene: TRBV27; CDR3 DNA: TGTGCCAGCAGTCTAGCGGGCCTAAACACCGGGGAGCTGTTTTTT; CDR3 protein: CASSLAGLNTGELFF
D gene: TRBD1; clone size: NA; J gene: TRBJ1-5; V gene: TRBV2; CDR3 DNA: TGTGCCAGTCAGGACAGGTATAGCAATCAGCCCCAGCATTTT; CDR3 protein: CASQDRYSNQPQHF
D gene: TRBD1; clone size: NA; J gene: TRBJ1-5; V gene: TRBV2; CDR3 DNA: TGTGCCAGCAGTGGACAGGGAACCTACAATCAGCCCCAGCATTTT; CDR3 protein: CASSGQGTYNQPQHF
D gene: TRBD2; clone size: NA; J gene: TRBJ2-1; V gene: TRBV19; CDR3 DNA: TGTGCCAGTACCGACCCGGGGGGAATCGGGGAGCAGTTCTTC; CDR3 protein: CASTDPGGIGEQFF
D gene: NA; clone size: NA; J gene: TRBJ2-7; V gene: TRBV7-2; CDR3 DNA: TGTGCCAGCAGCACGGTGGCAGGGGCGGCGTACGAGCAGTACTTC; CDR3 protein: CASSTVAGAAYEQYF
D gene: TRBD1; clone size: once; J gene: TRBJ2-7; V gene: TRBV19; CDR3 DNA: TGTGCCAGTAGCCAAACCGCGACCGGGACAGGGTCCCACGAGCAGTACTTC; CDR3 protein: CASSQTATGTGSHEQYF
D gene: NA; clone size: NA; J gene: TRBJ1-2; V gene: TRBV12-3/TRBV12-4; CDR3 DNA: TGTGCCAGCAGTTTCCTTGCACTGGGCTACACCTTC; CDR3 protein: CASSFLALGYTF
D gene: NA; clone size: NA; J gene: TRBJ1-2; V gene: TRBV19; CDR3 DNA: TGTGCCAGTAGTATCGCCTTCACAAACTATGGCTACACCTTC; CDR3 protein: CASSIAFTNYGYTF
D gene: TRBD2; clone size: once; J gene: TRBJ2-1; V gene: TRBV19; CDR3 DNA: TGTGCCAGTAGTAAAACTAGCGGGCACTCCTACAATGAGCAGTTCTTC; CDR3 protein: CASSKTSGHSYNEQFF
D gene: NA; clone size: NA; J gene: TRBJ1-2; V gene: TRBV7-9; CDR3 DNA: TGTGCCAGCAGCCTGGGGGGGGTTAACTATGGCTACACCTTC; CDR3 protein: CASSLGGVNYGYTF
D gene: TRBD1; clone size: NA; J gene: TRBJ1-2; V gene: TRBV19; CDR3 DNA: TGTGCCAGTAGTCCCGAGCGGACAGGAGCCTTCTATGGCTACACCTTC; CDR3 protein: CASSPERTGAFYGYTF
D gene: TRBD1; clone size: NA; J gene: TRBJ1-5; V gene: TRBV6-6; CDR3 DNA: TGTGCCAGTAGACAGGGGTATGGCAATCAGCCCCAGCATTTT; CDR3 protein: CASRQGYGNQPQHF
D gene: TRBD1; clone size: NA; J gene: TRBJ1-1; V gene: TRBV10-3; CDR3 DNA: TGTGCCATCAGGGACAGGGTGGAGACTGAAGCTTTCTTT; CDR3 protein: CAIRDRVETEAFF
D gene: NA; clone size: NA; J gene: TRBJ2-5; V gene: TRBV2; CDR3 DNA: TGTGCCAGCAGGGGGGCGGTAGAGACCCAGTACTTC; CDR3 protein: CASRGAVETQYF
D gene: TRBD2; clone size: once; J gene: TRBJ2-1; V gene: TRBV10-1; CDR3 DNA: TGCGCCAGCTCTACTAGCGGGAGGGAAAATGAGCAGTTCTTC; CDR3 protein: CASSTSGRENEQFF
D gene: NA; clone size: NA; J gene: TRBJ1-5; V gene: TRBV19; CDR3 DNA: TGTGCCAGTAGTACGCCGGGTGGACGGCGGGGTAATCAGCCCCAGCATTTT; CDR3 protein: CASSTPGGRRGNQPQHF
D gene: NA; clone size: NA; J gene: TRBJ1-2; V gene: TRBV16; CDR3 DNA: TGTGCCAGCAGCGGACGGGACGGGAGAGGACAAGGCTACACCTTC; CDR3 protein: CASSGRDGRGQGYTF
D gene: TRBD2; clone size: NA; J gene: TRBJ2-3; V gene: TRBV7-9; CDR3 DNA: TGTGCCAGCAGCTCCATGACTAGCGGAATAGCAGATACGCAGTATTTT; CDR3 protein: CASSSMTSGIADTQYF
D gene: NA; clone size: NA; J gene: TRBJ1-5; V gene: TRBV10-3; CDR3 DNA: TGTGCTTCACGGCCAGGGGATAGCAATCAGCCCCAGCATTTT; CDR3 protein: CASRPGDSNQPQHF